This TCR beta chain derives from a study of blood T cell repertoires in COVID-19. Study-wide background: Sites across the United States, Italy and Spain contributed samples from acute and convalescent COVID-19. The cDNA or gDNA used as material had been derived from T cells, B-cell-depleted T cells, or PBMCs.

Trimming removed 0 bases at V and 4 bases at J, with 10 bases between. CDR1 and CDR2 from the germline V gene are LNHDA and SQIVND (reference sequence). The CDR3 extends over 15 amino acids. Original analysis: The authors estimated nucleated cell counts from reference gene primer amplification. The table came from immunoSEQ multiplex PCR; TCRdb's copy has only in-frame clones and leaves some out. V and J calls and clone size come straight from that table; D and trimming were deduced from the DNA. The data hold some 120,000 clones, with 65% to 80% observed a single time. The chain employs TRBV19 and TRBJ1-5, with a possible D match to TRBD1 (6 bases). The sequencing input was peripheral blood. The TCR sequence derives from a human donor with acute or convalescent COVID-19. The donor label of this sample is uncertain. CDR3 bases: TGTGCCAGTAGTATAGACAGGGGCGAAAATCAGCCCCAGCATTTT. The encoded protein is CASSIDRGENQPQHF.